The rows below give T cell receptor beta chains drawn from one sample of a study of T cell responses to AZD1222 COVID-19 vaccine. The assay was immunoSEQ multiplex PCR, and TCRdb's table has in-frame clones only and misses some. The repertoire has 150,000 or so clones, around 92% of them found once; the top ten carry approximately 1.2%. The source was peripheral blood, collected 28 days after the second AZD1222 dose. These receptors were taken from an adult who received the AZD1222 COVID-19 vaccine. The CDR3 runs from the conserved cysteine through the conserved F or W. The D gene is left open where the match is weak. Part of the rows lack a size; the others show once, few, many or a class for expanded clones.

D gene: -
V gene: TRBV19
clone size: -
J gene: TRBJ1-1
CDR3 DNA: TGTGCCAGTAGTCCCGCCGGGAACACTGAAGCTTTCTTT
CDR3 protein: CASSPAGNTEAFF

D gene: -
V gene: TRBV2
clone size: -
J gene: TRBJ2-7
CDR3 DNA: TGTGCCAGCAGTGACCAACAGGACCACTACGAGCAGTACTTC
CDR3 protein: CASSDQQDHYEQYF

D gene: -
V gene: TRBV10-1
clone size: once
J gene: TRBJ2-1
CDR3 DNA: TGCGCCAGCAGTGAGTCAATGGGGTTGCAGTCCTACAATGAGCAGTTCTTC
CDR3 protein: CASSESMGLQSYNEQFF

D gene: TRBD1
V gene: TRBV28
clone size: few
J gene: TRBJ1-5
CDR3 DNA: TGTGCCAGCAGCCCCCTCGACAGGGACAATCAGCCCCAGCATTTT
CDR3 protein: CASSPLDRDNQPQHF

D gene: -
V gene: TRBV5-1
clone size: -
J gene: TRBJ1-2
CDR3 DNA: TGCGCCAGCAGCTTGGGGGACGTGGGAGTCGGCTACACCTTC
CDR3 protein: CASSLGDVGVGYTF

D gene: TRBD2
V gene: TRBV11-2
clone size: -
J gene: TRBJ2-5
CDR3 DNA: TGTGCCAGCAGCTTAGGTAGCGGGGGTGAGACCCAGTACTTC
CDR3 protein: CASSLGSGGETQYF

D gene: TRBD1
V gene: TRBV9
clone size: -
J gene: TRBJ1-1
CDR3 DNA: TGTGCCAGCAGCGTCGGACAGGGTAAGACTGAAGCTTTCTTT
CDR3 protein: CASSVGQGKTEAFF

D gene: -
V gene: TRBV6-4
clone size: -
J gene: TRBJ2-1
CDR3 DNA: TGTGCCAGCAGTGACGGGACGGACTACAATGAGCAGTTCTTC
CDR3 protein: CASSDGTDYNEQFF

D gene: TRBD2
V gene: TRBV18
clone size: -
J gene: TRBJ2-1
CDR3 DNA: TGTGCCAGCTCACCACTGAGGCTAGCGGGTCTCGATGAGCAGTTCTTC
CDR3 protein: CASSPLRLAGLDEQFF

D gene: TRBD1
V gene: TRBV5-1
clone size: -
J gene: TRBJ1-2
CDR3 DNA: TGCGCCAGCAGCTTGGATACAGGGGGGCGAGGCTACACCTTC
CDR3 protein: CASSLDTGGRGYTF

D gene: -
V gene: TRBV30
clone size: -
J gene: TRBJ2-7
CDR3 DNA: TGTGCCTGGAGCCGACTGCCCCCCTACGAGCAGTACTTC
CDR3 protein: CAWSRLPPYEQYF

D gene: TRBD2
V gene: TRBV2
clone size: -
J gene: TRBJ2-1
CDR3 DNA: TGTGCCAGCAGTGTTTTGGCGGGAGGCAAGGGGGAGCAGTTCTTC
CDR3 protein: CASSVLAGGKGEQFF

D gene: TRBD2
V gene: TRBV7-8
clone size: -
J gene: TRBJ2-5
CDR3 DNA: TGTGCCAGCAAAGGACTAGCGGGGGCGGGGGAGACCCAGTACTTC
CDR3 protein: CASKGLAGAGETQYF

D gene: -
V gene: TRBV28
clone size: few
J gene: TRBJ1-2
CDR3 DNA: TGTGCCAGCAGTTCATCAACCGGGACCTACTATGGCTACACCTTC
CDR3 protein: CASSSSTGTYYGYTF

D gene: TRBD1
V gene: TRBV10-1
clone size: -
J gene: TRBJ1-2
CDR3 DNA: TGCGCCAGCAGTACAGGGGGCACCTATGGCTACACCTTC
CDR3 protein: CASSTGGTYGYTF

D gene: TRBD1
V gene: TRBV5-6
clone size: -
J gene: TRBJ1-1
CDR3 DNA: TGTGCCAGCAGCTTGAGAGGGACAGGGGGCACTGAAGCTTTCTTT
CDR3 protein: CASSLRGTGGTEAFF

D gene: -
V gene: TRBV28
clone size: -
J gene: TRBJ2-7
CDR3 DNA: TGTGCCAGCAGTTCCCCGACAGGCCGAGTGGGCGAGCAGTACTTC
CDR3 protein: CASSSPTGRVGEQYF

D gene: TRBD2
V gene: TRBV4-1
clone size: -
J gene: TRBJ2-5
CDR3 DNA: TGCGCCAGCAGGGCTATATTAGCGGGACGTCAGGAGACCCAGTACTTC
CDR3 protein: CASRAILAGRQETQYF

D gene: -
V gene: TRBV29-1
clone size: -
J gene: TRBJ1-2
CDR3 DNA: TGCAGCGTTGACAGCTTCCTCTATGGCTACACCTTC
CDR3 protein: CSVDSFLYGYTF

D gene: -
V gene: TRBV5-6
clone size: once
J gene: TRBJ1-1
CDR3 DNA: TGTGCCAGCAGCCGACAGACCGTGAGTACTGAAGCTTTCTTT
CDR3 protein: CASSRQTVSTEAFF

D gene: TRBD1
V gene: TRBV29-1
clone size: -
J gene: TRBJ1-2
CDR3 DNA: TGCAGCGTTGAAGCTCAGGGGGGAGGCGACTACACCTTC
CDR3 protein: CSVEAQGGGDYTF

D gene: -
V gene: TRBV5-1
clone size: -
J gene: TRBJ2-7
CDR3 DNA: TGCGCCAGCAGCTCCGGGGCCACTTACGAGCAGTACTTC
CDR3 protein: CASSSGATYEQYF

D gene: -
V gene: TRBV4-2
clone size: -
J gene: TRBJ1-1
CDR3 DNA: TGTGCCAGCAGCCAGGATAGGGGTGGTGCTTTCTTT
CDR3 protein: CASSQDRGGAFF

D gene: TRBD1
V gene: TRBV11-2
clone size: -
J gene: TRBJ2-1
CDR3 DNA: TGTGCCAGCAGCTTGACAGGGGCTGCCCCGTACAATGAGCAGTTCTTC
CDR3 protein: CASSLTGAAPYNEQFF

D gene: -
V gene: TRBV5-1
clone size: -
J gene: TRBJ1-3
CDR3 DNA: TGCGCCAGCGGCCTACAGGTGCCTCTCGGGTCTGGAAACACCATATATTTT
CDR3 protein: CASGLQVPLGSGNTIYF

D gene: TRBD1
V gene: TRBV20-1
clone size: -
J gene: TRBJ2-2
CDR3 DNA: TGCAGTGCTAGTTCCGGGACAGGGGGCGAGGGGGAGCTGTTTTTT
CDR3 protein: CSASSGTGGEGELFF

D gene: -
V gene: TRBV29-1
clone size: -
J gene: TRBJ1-1
CDR3 DNA: TGCAGCGTTGGAAGTGCCACTTTGAACACTGAAGCTTTCTTT
CDR3 protein: CSVGSATLNTEAFF

D gene: TRBD2
V gene: TRBV27
clone size: -
J gene: TRBJ2-1
CDR3 DNA: TGTGCCAGCACCACTTCAGCTGGACTAGCGGGTTACAATGAGCAGTTCTTC
CDR3 protein: CASTTSAGLAGYNEQFF

D gene: -
V gene: TRBV6-2/TRBV6-3
clone size: -
J gene: TRBJ1-1
CDR3 DNA: TGTGCCAGCAGTCCCACTATCTGGCGTGCGGGCGGGACTGAAGCTTTCTTT
CDR3 protein: CASSPTIWRAGGTEAFF

D gene: TRBD1
V gene: TRBV2
clone size: -
J gene: TRBJ1-4
CDR3 DNA: TGTGCCAGCAGGATAAGACAGGGACTACCGGGAAAACTGTTTTTT
CDR3 protein: CASRIRQGLPGKLFF

D gene: -
V gene: TRBV3-1/TRBV3-2
clone size: -
J gene: TRBJ1-5
CDR3 DNA: TGTGCCAGCAGCCAGAGGGGGGGACAGCCCCAGCATTTT
CDR3 protein: CASSQRGGQPQHF